The 32 T cell receptor beta chains below all came from one sample that was sequenced in a study of T-cell memory formation after mild COVID-19. TCRdb called the 5' RACE reads again in MiXCR, with one record for every CDR3 protein. The data hold about 250,000 distinct CDR3 sequences, with approximately 15% observed a single time. Sequencing was performed on PBMCs or a T cell subset sorted from them (not recorded which). All receptors come from an adult woman who had mild COVID-19 (a few samples of this study predate the infection). Cell type and time point are not known.

Only a few counts were recorded for this clonotype. This chain connects TRBV24-1 to TRBJ2-1; 10 nucleotides align to TRBD1. Looked up from germline, CDR1 is KGHDR and CDR2 is SFDVKD. Unmatched junction bases numbered 9, after V lost 2 bases and J lost 6 bases. This CDR3 spans 17 amino acids. DNA of the CDR3: TGTGCCACCAGTGATTCCCCCGGGACAGGGGTCCTCAATGAGCAGTTCTTC. This sequence encodes CATSDSPGTGVLNEQFF.

This clonotype has more than one count but fewer than ten. The chain joins TRBV7-8 to TRBJ2-3; 16 nucleotides agree with TRBD2. Trimming cost V 4 bases and J 5 bases; bases outside gene matches: 6. CDR3 length: 17 amino acids. The germline V gene has CDR1 SGHVS and CDR2 FQNEAQ. In DNA form, the CDR3 reads TGTGCCAGCAGCTCGGGGACTAGCGGGAGGGTATTAGATACGCAGTATTTT. Translated, it gives CASSSGTSGRVLDTQYF.

This clonotype was detected ten times or more. The V and J genes are TRBV29-1 and TRBJ2-7, with 8 bases aligning to TRBD1. V was pared by 6 bases and J by 0 bases, with 7 bases of the junction left unmatched. CDR1 and CDR2 (germline): SQVTM, ANQGSEA. The CDR3 extends over 14 amino acids. CDR3 nucleotides: TGCAGCGTCGGGGACAGGCAGAGCTCCTACGAGCAGTACTTC. This gives the protein CSVGDRQSSYEQYF.

The V call is TRBV18, the J call TRBJ2-1; perhaps D is TRBD1 or TRBD2 (6 bases each). Germline loops: CDR1 KGHSH, CDR2 LQKENI. This CDR3 spans 16 amino acids. Trimming cost V 4 bases and J 2 bases, with 15 bases left between them. In DNA form, the CDR3 reads TGTGCCAGCTCACACCGGGGGCCGGGGGCCTACAATGAGCAGTTCTTC. It specifies CASSHRGPGAYNEQFF.

This CDR3 reads CSARAWDKMNTEAFF. Here the CDR3 DNA reads TGCAGTGCTAGAGCCTGGGACAAAATGAACACTGAAGCTTTCTTT. The chain uses TRBV20-1 and TRBJ1-1, with a weak D call TRBD1 (6 bases). The V gene's germline CDR1 is DFQATT and CDR2 SNEGSKA (reference sequence). Trimming took off 1 base at V and 0 bases at J, with 12 bases between the two ends. The CDR3 runs 15 residues.

This chain connects TRBV9 to TRBJ1-2; D unclear. CDR3 length: 16 amino acids. Germline CDR1 SGDLS, CDR2 YYNGEE. V was clipped by 4 bases and J by 0 bases, with 16 bases between them. CDR3 loop: CASSPLGRVANYGYTF. The CDR3 bases are TGTGCCAGCAGCCCCCTAGGGAGGGTGGCTAACTATGGCTACACCTTC.

This clonotype was found a few times. This chain links TRBV12-3 or TRBV12-4 with TRBJ1-5; no definite D call. The CDR3 totals 15 residues. Trimming removed 8 bases at V and 1 base at J, with 15 bases between. CDR3 sequence reads: CASRYRGESNQPQHF. The DNA of the CDR3 is TGTGCCAGCCGTTATCGGGGAGAGAGCAATCAGCCCCAGCATTTT.

The sample holds a few counts of this clonotype. The chain links TRBV5-6 to TRBJ2-1; a possible D gene is TRBD2 (5 bases). Germline assignment: CDR1 SGHDT and CDR2 YYEEEE. V lost 1 base, J lost 4 bases, and 9 bases lay in between. The CDR3 runs to 14 residues. Here the CDR3 DNA reads TGTGCCAGCAGCTTGACCGGGGAATACAATGAGCAGTTCTTC. Translation: CASSLTGEYNEQFF.

The rearrangement uses TRBV24-1 and TRBJ1-4; D call uncertain. The CDR3 loop spans 15 amino acids. Per the germline V gene, CDR1 is KGHDR and CDR2 is SFDVKD. Trimming left V 5 bases short and J 6 bases short, with 15 bases between. CDR3 coding DNA: TGTGCCACCAGTGCTTCGTCGGCGATATATGAAAAACTGTTTTTT. Translating it yields CATSASSAIYEKLFF.

The J gene is TRBJ1-5, the V gene TRBV6-1, with TRBD1 matching 7 bases. Looked up from germline, CDR1 is MNHNS and CDR2 is SASEGT. The J segment lost 3 bases and the V segment lost 3 bases, leaving 11 bases of the junction unmatched. The CDR3 is 17 residues long. The CDR3 region has the DNA TGTGCCAGCAGTGATGAAAAGGGGGCCTTAAACAATCAGCCCCAGCATTTT. It encodes CASSDEKGALNNQPQHF.

This clonotype has a handful of counts. The CDR3 spells CSASPLLLMNTEAFF. For the CDR3, the DNA is TGCAGTGCTAGTCCCCTGCTCCTCATGAACACTGAAGCTTTCTTT. The J gene is TRBJ1-1, the V gene TRBV20-1; D is unclear. The CDR3 consists of 15 residues. The V gene's germline CDR1 is DFQATT and CDR2 SNEGSKA (reference sequence). The V end lost 3 bases, the J end lost 0 bases, and 14 bases lay between the germline ends.

In its sample, this clonotype was seen a few times. V usage is TRBV4-2 and J usage is TRBJ2-3, with D unclear. Trimming shortened V by 0 bases and J by 2 bases, and 9 bases separated the two germline ends. The CDR3 has 15 amino acids. The germline gives CDR1 LGHNA, CDR2 YNFKEQ. The CDR3 region is CASSQDPDSTDTQYF. The CDR3, as DNA: TGTGCCAGCAGCCAAGATCCGGATTCCACAGATACGCAGTATTTT.

This clonotype turned up a few times. The V call is TRBV20-1, the J call TRBJ1-1, with a weak D call TRBD1 (5 bases). The ends were cut back, 6 bases at V and 8 bases at J, with 16 bases in the middle. CDR3 length: 12 amino acids. CDR1 DFQATT and CDR2 SNEGSKA come from the germline V gene (reference sequence). The CDR3, as DNA: TGCAGTGCACCTCTGGGACGGGGAGAAGCTTTCTTT. Translated, it gives CSAPLGRGEAFF.

V and J are TRBV25-1 and TRBJ2-7; D is unclear. Trimming removed 1 base from V and 3 bases from J, with 10 bases in between. This CDR3 is built from 14 residues. Germline loops: CDR1 MGHDK, CDR2 SYGVNS. This chain's CDR3 is CASSEWLGNYEQYF. The CDR3, as DNA: TGTGCCAGCAGTGAATGGTTGGGAAACTACGAGCAGTACTTC.

This clonotype was counted a few times. The chain carries TRBV7-2 and TRBJ2-1; 8 bases map to TRBD1. Germline V gene data show CDR1 as SGHTA and CDR2 as FQGNSA. J lost 3 bases, V lost 3 bases, and 22 bases had no gene match. The CDR3 is made up of 21 amino acids. The CDR3 sequence is CASSFTAYRAATGQGYNEQFF. The CDR3 bases are TGTGCCAGCAGCTTCACTGCCTACCGAGCAGCCACCGGACAGGGCTACAATGAGCAGTTCTTC.

This chain uses TRBV7-9 with TRBJ1-5; D possibly corresponds to TRBD1 (6 bases). Trimming pared 4 bases from V and 1 base from J, leaving 11 bases between. CDR3 length: 15 residues. CDR1 SEHNR and CDR2 FQNEAQ come from the germline V gene (reference sequence). CDR3 region: CASSSVRGSNQPQHF. The CDR3 DNA sequence: TGTGCCAGCAGCTCCGTCAGGGGAAGCAATCAGCCCCAGCATTTT.

This clonotype was counted a few times. The J gene is TRBJ1-1, the V gene TRBV20-1; tentatively, D is TRBD1 (5 bases). The germline V gene has CDR1 DFQATT and CDR2 SNEGSKA (reference sequence). Trimming took 6 bases from V and 6 from J, leaving 11 bases between them. The length of the CDR3 is 11 residues. CDR3 region: CSAGAIPEAFF. The CDR3 bases are TGCAGTGCAGGGGCCATCCCTGAAGCTTTCTTT.

The chain employs TRBV5-5 and TRBJ1-2, with D uncertain. Germline CDR1 reads SGHKS; CDR2 reads YYEKEE (reference sequence). CDR3 length equals 17 residues. The germline V and J ends were trimmed by 0 bases and 0 bases, with 15 bases remaining between them. The CDR3 nucleotides read TGTGCCAGCAGCTTGGGACCTGGATTTACCACTAACTATGGCTACACCTTC. The encoded protein is CASSLGPGFTTNYGYTF.

This clonotype was seen a few times. The genes are TRBV27 and TRBJ2-7; possibly TRBD2 for D (5 bases). The germline V gene encodes CDR1 MNHEY and CDR2 SMNVEV (reference sequence). With 4 bases removed from V and 3 bases from J, the gap between germline ends came to 10 bases. The CDR3 contains 13 residues. This chain's CDR3 is CASSYKSGYEQYF. CDR3 nucleotide sequence: TGTGCCAGCAGTTATAAGAGCGGCTACGAGCAGTACTTC.

Written as DNA, the CDR3 is TGCAGTGCCGCGGGGGAGGGGACTAACTATGGCTACACCTTC. This sequence encodes CSAAGEGTNYGYTF. The genes are TRBV20-1 and TRBJ1-2; D may be TRBD1 (5 bases). V was trimmed by 6 bases and J by 0 bases, leaving 14 bases between them. Germline-derived CDR1 and CDR2 are DFQATT and SNEGSKA (reference sequence). There are 14 residues in the CDR3.

This clonotype was found once. CDR3 coding DNA: TGCGCCAGCAGCCAGCCTACTAGCGGGGGGAAATATGAGCAGTTCTTC. This codes for CASSQPTSGGKYEQFF. The rearrangement joins TRBV4-1 to TRBJ2-1; 12 nucleotides line up with TRBD2. The CDR3 consists of 16 residues. Germline loops: CDR1 MGHRA, CDR2 YSYEKL. The V segment lost 3 bases and the J segment 8 bases; nucleotides outside the gene matches: 8.

This clonotype was detected a few times. The genes are TRBV7-9 and TRBJ1-1; D ambiguous. CDR3 length: 13 residues. Germline V gene lookup returns CDR1 SEHNR and CDR2 FQNEAQ (reference sequence). The ends were cut back, 1 base at V and 8 bases at J, with 11 bases in the middle. CDR3 nucleotide sequence: TGTGCCAGCAGCTTAGAGATCTCGGGGGAAGCTTTCTTT. Protein: CASSLEISGEAFF. Full variable domain (rest looked up from reference TRBV7-9 and TRBJ1-1): DTGVSQNPRHKITKRGQNVTFRCDPISEHNRLYWYRQTLGQGPEFLTYFQNEAQLEKSRLLSDRFSAERPKGSFSTLEIQRTEQGDSAMYLCASSLEISGEAFFGQGTRLTVV.

The chain joins TRBV12-3 or TRBV12-4 to TRBJ1-6; no firm D call. The germline V and J ends were trimmed by 4 bases and 9 bases, with 19 bases remaining between them. The CDR3 runs 16 residues. The CDR3 sequence: CASSYWSGVRVSPLHF. For the CDR3, the DNA is TGTGCCAGCAGTTACTGGTCCGGTGTGAGGGTTTCACCCCTCCACTTT.

This clonotype has at least ten counts. J is TRBJ2-7 and V is TRBV5-1; 11 nucleotides line up with TRBD2. The CDR3 length is 14 residues. Germline CDR1 is SGHRS and CDR2 is YFSETQ. Trimming cost V 5 bases and J 4 bases; bases outside gene matches: 5. The CDR3 reads CASSSSGGAYEQYF. DNA of the CDR3: TGCGCCAGCAGTAGTAGCGGGGGGGCTTACGAGCAGTACTTC.

This clonotype was seen a handful of times. In DNA, the CDR3 is TGTGCCAGCAGCCTTGGCCGGGACACAAACCCCTACGAGCAGTACTTC. Amino acid sequence: CASSLGRDTNPYEQYF. The rearrangement joins TRBV9 to TRBJ2-7; weak D call: TRBD1 (6 bases). Germline CDR1 and CDR2: SGDLS and YYNGEE. V lost 4 bases and J lost 2, with 19 bases in between. This CDR3 is 16 amino acids long.

V and J are TRBV24-1 and TRBJ2-1; D unclear. The ends were cut back, 6 bases at V and 4 bases at J, with 3 bases in the middle. Germline V gene data show CDR1 as KGHDR and CDR2 as SFDVKD. This CDR3 is built from 11 residues. CDR3 sequence reads: CATSIYNEQFF. The CDR3 DNA reads TGTGCCACCAGTATTTACAATGAGCAGTTCTTC.

The V gene is TRBV4-1, the J gene TRBJ1-4; D call uncertain. The CDR3 consists of 16 residues. Per germline, CDR1 MGHRA and CDR2 YSYEKL. Trimming cost V 2 bases and J 4 bases, with 14 bases left between them. For the CDR3, the DNA is TGCGCCAGCAGCCAAAGGGTCGGAGCCGTTAATGAAAAACTGTTTTTT. Residues: CASSQRVGAVNEKLFF.

The genes are TRBV7-2 and TRBJ2-7; TRBD2 might be the D (5 bases). The germline CDR1 and CDR2 sequences are SGHTA and FQGNSA. The CDR3 runs 15 residues. The V gene lost 1 base and the J gene lost 4 bases, with 14 bases spanning the gap. DNA of the CDR3: TGTGCCAGCAGCTTAGTCGGAACCACGGGATACGAGCAGTACTTC. Translating gives CASSLVGTTGYEQYF.

The chain couples TRBV6-6 to TRBJ1-1; D is perhaps TRBD1 (6 bases). V dropped 4 bases and J dropped 7 bases, with 10 bases sitting between them. Per germline, CDR1 MNHNY and CDR2 SVGAGI (reference sequence). This CDR3 has 12 amino acids. CDR3 in amino acids: CASSWGRNEAFF. In DNA, the CDR3 is TGTGCCAGCAGTTGGGGGCGGAATGAAGCTTTCTTT.

This clonotype was found many times. The chain links TRBV12-3 or TRBV12-4 to TRBJ1-2, with no clear D. The CDR3 is 12 residues long. Trimming took 5 bases from V and 8 from J, leaving 12 bases between them. As DNA, the CDR3 is TGTGCCAGCAGTCCCGGGGTGGGCGGCTACACCTTC. Translation: CASSPGVGGYTF.

V usage is TRBV5-1 and J usage is TRBJ1-2, with D possibly matching TRBD1 (5 bases). The V gene's germline CDR1 is SGHRS and CDR2 YFSETQ. V was trimmed by 4 bases and J by 0 bases, leaving 10 bases between them. This CDR3 spans 14 amino acids. DNA of the CDR3: TGCGCCAGCAGCAAGGACAACGCTAACTATGGCTACACCTTC. This gives the protein CASSKDNANYGYTF.

The rearrangement uses TRBV7-2 and TRBJ2-1, with D uncertain. The CDR3 contains 15 residues. The germline V gene encodes CDR1 SGHTA and CDR2 FQGNSA. The V end was cut by 5 bases, the J end by 3 bases, with 14 bases between. This chain's CDR3 is CASSREVARYNEQFF. The DNA of the CDR3 is TGTGCCAGCAGCAGAGAGGTCGCACGCTACAATGAGCAGTTCTTC.